This T cell receptor (beta chain) is drawn from a study of OX40 agonist ivuxolimab in advanced cancers. In the study overall: Of the participants, approximately 36% had some prior anti-PD-1, anti-PD-L1 or anti-CTLA-4 therapy, which was allowed.

The germline V gene has CDR1 MGHRA and CDR2 YSYEKL. This CDR3 comprises 15 residues. Trimming cost V 1 base and J 2 bases, with 9 bases left between them. With regard to this clone: Its cognate antigen is unknown.

Study observations and caveats: Expanded clones were, on average, more numerous among CD8+ T cells than CD4+.

Patients were ineligible given autoimmune disease history or systemic immunosuppression. Some clones are missing from TCRdb's copy, which holds only in-frame ones; the method was immunoSEQ multiplex PCR. The table shows about 80,000 clones, with around 94% occurring only once. The receptor comes from an adult with an advanced solid tumor such as melanoma, head and neck, liver or kidney cancer. Sequenced material: CD4+ or CD8+ T cells sorted from blood, taken in a trial of the OX40 agonist ivuxolimab. This chain connects TRBV4-1 to TRBJ2-1, with D tentatively TRBD1 or TRBD2 (5 bases each). Here the CDR3 DNA reads TGCGCCAGCAGCCAAGGGGGGAGCGCCTACAATGAGCAGTTCTTC. Protein sequence: CASSQGGSAYNEQFF.